The 31 T cell receptor beta chains presented below share a single source sample, sequenced in a study of persistence of HIV-infected CD4 T cells. Stimulation used 8.5 to 10 ug/mL lysate from CMV-infected fibroblasts. CD40L/CD69 double-negative CD45RO-high memory CD4+ T cells were collected. Their antigen targets remain unknown. The libraries were made with immunoSEQ version 4 in survey mode. Only in-frame clones appear in the TCRdb table, and some are missing; sequencing was by immunoSEQ multiplex PCR. The sample carries approximately 30,000 clones, approximately 78% recorded once. Sample: CD4+ T cells sorted from PBMCs after roughly 18-hour stimulation, taken from a patient who received antiretroviral therapy. These receptors came from an adult man with HIV who was CMV-seropositive.

The table lists this clone with a count of one. This rearrangement joins TRBV5-1 to TRBJ2-2; D not certain. Trimming removed 4 bases from V and 2 bases from J, with 12 bases in between. The V gene's germline CDR1 is SGHRS and CDR2 YFSETQ. The CDR3 is 15 residues long. The CDR3 nucleotides read TGCGCCAGCAGCGCCCCCGAAAGAAACACCGGGGAGCTGTTTTTT. Residues: CASSAPERNTGELFF.

The chain has TRBV7-9 and TRBJ1-1; TRBD1 aligns across 8 bases. This CDR3 contains 15 residues. The junction had 11 bases not matched to a gene; V was cut back by 4 bases and J by 7 bases. The germline gives CDR1 SEHNR, CDR2 FQNEAQ (reference sequence). CDR3 sequence reads: CASSSYGTGGIEAFF. The CDR3 DNA reads TGTGCCAGCAGCTCCTACGGGACAGGTGGTATTGAAGCTTTCTTT.

The chain employs TRBV6-1 and TRBJ2-7; D gene ambiguous. CDR1 is MNHNS, CDR2 SASEGT, per germline. This CDR3 comprises 13 residues. Trimming removed 2 bases at V and 4 bases at J, with 9 bases between. CDR3 protein: CASSESTPYEQYF. The CDR3 nucleotides read TGTGCCAGCAGTGAATCGACACCGTACGAGCAGTACTTC.

The rearrangement uses TRBV24-1 and TRBJ2-3; 7 bases align to TRBD1. Germline CDR1 reads KGHDR; CDR2 reads SFDVKD. Trimming cost V 3 bases and J 3 bases; bases outside gene matches: 17. This CDR3 comprises 19 residues. Written as DNA, the CDR3 is TGTGCCACCAGTGATCGCATATTCACGACAGGGAAGAAGACAGATACGCAGTATTTT. Its protein product is CATSDRIFTTGKKTDTQYF.

This clone turned up a few times. The chain employs TRBV5-1 and TRBJ1-1, with 7 bases matching TRBD1. The CDR3 contains 15 residues. Per the germline V gene, CDR1 is SGHRS and CDR2 is YFSETQ. V was clipped by 0 bases and J by 1 base; unmatched bases: 3. In DNA, the CDR3 is TGCGCCAGCAGCTTGGACAGGGGACGGAACACTGAAGCTTTCTTT. Residues: CASSLDRGRNTEAFF. Variable domain in full (rest from reference TRBV5-1 and TRBJ1-1): KAGVTQTPRYLIKTRGQQVTLSCSPISGHRSVSWYQQTPGQGLQFLFEYFSETQRNKGNFPGRFSGRQFSNSRSEMNVSTLELGDSALYLCASSLDRGRNTEAFFGQGTRLTVV.

J is TRBJ2-7 and V is TRBV2; no clear D gene. CDR3 length: 12 amino acids. Trimming removed 9 bases from V and 2 bases from J, with 11 bases in between. In germline, CDR1 is SNHLY, CDR2 FYNNEI. As DNA, the CDR3 is TGTGCCAGTACTGGCGAACCCTACGAGCAGTACTTC. Its protein is CASTGEPYEQYF.

This clone was counted between two and nine times. For the CDR3, the DNA is TGTGCCAGCAGCCTCCGGGACGGAATTGGCTACACCTTC. Amino acid sequence: CASSLRDGIGYTF. The chain uses TRBV7-3 and TRBJ1-2; a weak D match, TRBD1 (5 bases). V was pared by 5 bases and J by 7 bases, with 14 bases between. The length of the CDR3 is 13 residues. The V gene's germline CDR1 is SGHTA and CDR2 FQGTGA.

This chain connects TRBV4-1 to TRBJ1-2, with TRBD1 matching 8 bases. The CDR3 has 14 residues. Germline V CDR1 and CDR2: MGHRA, YSYEKL. V dropped 4 bases and J dropped 2; count of bases not matched to a gene: 3. CDR3 in DNA: TGCGCCAGCAGCCGGGACAGGTGGAACTATGGCTACACCTTC. Translated, it gives CASSRDRWNYGYTF.

The chain couples TRBV7-3 to TRBJ2-1; possibly TRBD1 for D (7 bases). The V gene's germline CDR1 is SGHTA and CDR2 FQGTGA. The CDR3 is 14 residues long. The V gene lost 1 base and the J gene lost 9 bases, with 13 bases spanning the gap. CDR3 region: CASSLKWQGGEQFF. DNA of the CDR3: TGTGCCAGCAGCTTAAAGTGGCAGGGGGGTGAGCAGTTCTTC.

The V and J genes are TRBV3-1 (or the pseudogene TRBV3-2) and TRBJ2-6; D gene uncertain. The germline V gene has CDR1 LGHDT and CDR2 YNNKEL (reference sequence). The CDR3 covers 20 residues. Trimming took off 0 bases at V and 9 bases at J, with 27 bases between the two ends. The CDR3 reads CASSQESLFRKAVWGNVLTF. The DNA of the CDR3 is TGTGCCAGCAGCCAAGAGTCTCTTTTCAGAAAGGCGGTCTGGGGCAACGTCCTGACTTTC.

This clone was picked up a small number of times. A read error may produce the germline difference seen at one junction end. V and J are TRBV19 and TRBJ1-5, with TRBD1 matching over 8 bases. CDR1 is LNHDA and CDR2 is SQIVND in the germline V gene (reference sequence). The CDR3 has 14 amino acids. Written as DNA, the CDR3 is TGTGCCAGTAGTATATCAGGGGGCAAACAGCCCCAGCATTTT. It yields the protein CASSISGGKQPQHF.

This clone has only a few counts. The chain is built from TRBV7-9 and TRBJ2-4; a possible D gene is TRBD2 (6 bases). V dropped 5 bases and J dropped 3 bases, with 8 bases sitting between them. Per germline, CDR1 SEHNR and CDR2 FQNEAQ (reference sequence). The CDR3 contains 13 residues. DNA for the CDR3: TGTGCCAGCAGCCCGGGGGACAAAAACATTCAGTACTTC. It translates to CASSPGDKNIQYF.

This chain joins TRBV18 and TRBJ2-3; 7 nucleotides agree with TRBD1. V trimming: 4 bases; J trimming: 1 base; junction bases outside the gene matches: 5. This CDR3 contains 15 residues. Germline V gene sequence: CDR1 KGHSH, CDR2 LQKENI. CDR3 sequence: CASSLSTGGTDTQYF. CDR3 DNA sequence: TGTGCCAGCTCACTCTCCACAGGGGGCACAGATACGCAGTATTTT.

The CDR3 sequence: CASSQVNTEAFF. The DNA of the CDR3 is TGTGCCAGCAGCCAAGTGAACACTGAAGCTTTCTTT. The chain combines TRBV3-1 (or the pseudogene TRBV3-2) with TRBJ1-1; D unresolved. V shed 1 base and J shed 0 bases, with 0 bases lying between them. The germline V gene encodes CDR1 LGHDT and CDR2 YNNKEL (reference sequence). This CDR3 region has 12 residues.

The chain is built from TRBV28 and TRBJ1-3; D not resolved. V dropped 2 bases and J dropped 6 bases, with 2 bases sitting between them. The CDR3 is 11 amino acids. The germline gives CDR1 MDHEN, CDR2 SYDVKM. The CDR3 coding sequence is TGTGCCAGCAGTTTAGAAAACACCATATATTTT. It yields the protein CASSLENTIYF.

The chain combines TRBV19 with TRBJ2-2; TRBD1 might be the D (5 bases). V shed 6 bases and J shed 1 base, with 9 bases lying between them. The CDR3 runs 14 residues. Germline V gene data show CDR1 as LNHDA and CDR2 as SQIVND (reference sequence). The CDR3: CASRRRGNTGELFF. The CDR3 DNA follows: TGTGCCAGTAGGAGAAGGGGGAACACCGGGGAGCTGTTTTTT.

The chain uses TRBV5-4 and TRBJ2-2; 9 bases are shared with TRBD1. CDR3 length: 16 amino acids. V was pared by 4 bases and J by 3 bases, with 7 bases of the junction left unmatched. Germline V CDR1 and CDR2: SGHNT, YYREEE (reference sequence). CDR3 nucleotides: TGTGCCAGCAGCGCCGGGGGGACAGGGTACACCGGGGAGCTGTTTTTT. As protein: CASSAGGTGYTGELFF.

The DNA of the CDR3 is TGTGCCAGCTCCCTCGGGACAGGGTACTCCTACAATGAGCAGTTCTTC. Translating gives CASSLGTGYSYNEQFF. The chain links TRBV18 to TRBJ2-1, with TRBD1 identical over 9 bases. CDR3 size: 16 residues. Germline V gene sequence: CDR1 KGHSH, CDR2 LQKENI. V dropped 6 bases and J dropped 0; count of bases not matched to a gene: 6.

V is TRBV27 and J is TRBJ2-2; D unresolved. V lost 3 bases, J lost 3 bases, and 8 bases lay in between. Germline V gene data show CDR1 as MNHEY and CDR2 as SMNVEV (reference sequence). The length of the CDR3 is 14 residues. The CDR3 region is CASSFGQYTGELFF. DNA for the CDR3: TGTGCCAGCAGTTTCGGGCAGTACACCGGGGAGCTGTTTTTT.

The chain has TRBV9 and TRBJ1-1; the D is unclear. Germline loops: CDR1 SGDLS, CDR2 YYNGEE. This CDR3 has 11 residues. The V end was cut by 0 bases, the J end by 11 bases, with 8 bases between. The CDR3 reads CASSVVGEAFF. In DNA, the CDR3 is TGTGCCAGCAGCGTAGTTGGTGAGGCTTTCTTT.

The CDR3 loop is CASSTSSGGAGGTDTQYF. CDR3 bases: TGTGCCAGCAGCACCTCTAGCGGGGGGGCCGGAGGAACAGATACGCAGTATTTT. The J gene is TRBJ2-3, the V gene TRBV7-2, with 12 positions matching TRBD2. Germline lookup yields CDR1 SGHTA and CDR2 FQGNSA. This CDR3 region has 18 residues. Unmatched junction bases numbered 12, after V lost 5 bases and J lost 3 bases.

V usage is TRBV12-5 and J usage is TRBJ2-2, with 9 bases aligning to TRBD1. The CDR3 runs to 16 residues. The germline V gene has CDR1 LGHNT and CDR2 FRNRAP. Trimming at V came to 0 bases and at J to 7 bases, leaving 6 bases not matched to a gene. The CDR3 DNA is TGTGCTAGTGGTTTGGTGACAGGGGGTGTAGACGGGGAGCTGTTTTTT. Protein product: CASGLVTGGVDGELFF.

The CDR3 DNA is TGTGCCAGCAGCTATAACAGAGTCAGGGGTTACGAGCAGTACTTC. Protein product: CASSYNRVRGYEQYF. V is TRBV21-1 and J is TRBJ2-7; the D segment call TRBD1 is taken from the table without a DNA check. TRBV21-1 is a pseudogene segment. CDR3 length: 15 amino acids.

The chain uses TRBV21-1 and TRBJ1-2. TRBV21-1 represents a pseudogene. This CDR3 contains 14 residues. CDR3 nucleotide sequence: TGTGCCAGCAGCAACGCCCGACGAGGGAGTAGCTACACCTTC. Translation: CASSNARRGSSYTF.

The gene calls are TRBV5-1 and TRBJ2-1; D gene ambiguous. V was cut by 3 bases and J by 10 bases, with 11 bases left in between. The CDR3 is made up of 12 amino acids. Germline-derived CDR1 and CDR2 are SGHRS and YFSETQ. The CDR3 protein is CASSSTGWEQFF. The CDR3 region has the DNA TGCGCCAGCAGCTCAACCGGGTGGGAGCAGTTCTTC.

J is TRBJ1-4 and V is TRBV12-3 or TRBV12-4; no reliable D call. This CDR3 region has 12 residues. Trimming shortened V by 3 bases and J by 6 bases, and 5 bases separated the two germline ends. The CDR3 reads CASSFGYEKLFF. The CDR3 region has the DNA TGTGCCAGCAGTTTTGGGTATGAAAAACTGTTTTTT.

This CDR3 reads CASSLGPGGRVDTIYF. DNA of the CDR3: TGCGCCAGCAGCTTGGGCCCAGGGGGGCGTGTGGACACCATATATTTT. The chain links TRBV5-1 to TRBJ1-3, with 7 positions matching TRBD1. With 0 bases clipped from V and 8 bases from J, the junction kept 11 bases outside the gene matches. The CDR3 totals 16 residues. Germline assignment: CDR1 SGHRS and CDR2 YFSETQ.

The chain carries TRBV11-1 and TRBJ2-7, with a tentative D call TRBD2 (5 bases). The CDR3 runs to 14 residues. Germline CDR1 and CDR2: SGHAT and FQDESV (reference sequence). V dropped 5 bases and J dropped 7 bases, with 18 bases sitting between them. This chain's CDR3 is CASSVGRGFWEQYF. CDR3 bases: TGTGCCAGCAGCGTCGGACGGGGATTTTGGGAGCAGTACTTC.

The chain's CDR3 is CASSQSGVSGANVLTF. CDR3 bases: TGCGCCAGCAGTCAATCAGGCGTCTCTGGGGCCAACGTCCTGACTTTC. The V call is TRBV23-1, the J call TRBJ2-6; no reliable D call. TRBV23-1 is an ORF; its function is uncertain. The CDR3 runs 16 residues. V lost 0 bases, J lost 0 bases, and 6 bases lay in between.

The chain couples TRBV2 to TRBJ2-2; 7 bases map to TRBD2. This CDR3 contains 12 residues. CDR1 SNHLY and CDR2 FYNNEI come from the germline V gene. The ends lost 6 bases at V and 7 bases at J; junction bases unmatched: 2. CDR3 nucleotides: TGTGCCAGCAGGACTAGCATCGGGGAGCTGTTTTTT. This sequence encodes CASRTSIGELFF.

DNA for the CDR3: TGTGCCAGCAGTTCCATCCCCCGGGTTGCGGGCTCCTCCTACGAGCAGTACTTC. Its protein is CASSSIPRVAGSSYEQYF. The chain joins TRBV28 to TRBJ2-7; possibly TRBD2 for D (5 bases). The CDR3 is 18 residues long. The V gene's germline CDR1 is MDHEN and CDR2 SYDVKM. Trimming removed 4 bases from V and 0 bases from J, with 22 bases in between.